This T cell receptor (beta chain) emerged from a study of cytomegalovirus exposure and HLA in healthy donors. V was clipped by 1 base and J by 3 bases; unmatched bases: 5. Germline-derived CDR1 and CDR2 are SGHTA and FQGNSA. This CDR3 has 15 amino acids. 13 Jbeta primers and 60 Vbeta primers were used for the PCR. The assay was immunoSEQ multiplex PCR, and TCRdb's table has in-frame clones only and misses some. The data show around 130,000 clones, with approximately 80% seen just once and under 7% held by the top ten. The chain employs TRBV7-2 and TRBJ2-7; TRBD2 agrees at 8 bases. The specimen was PBMCs. This receptor was taken from a woman aged 35 to 49 in good health and CMV-seropositive. CDR3 sequence reads: CASSLGTSIGYEQYF. The CDR3 DNA reads as TGTGCCAGCAGCTTAGGGACTAGCATTGGCTACGAGCAGTACTTC.